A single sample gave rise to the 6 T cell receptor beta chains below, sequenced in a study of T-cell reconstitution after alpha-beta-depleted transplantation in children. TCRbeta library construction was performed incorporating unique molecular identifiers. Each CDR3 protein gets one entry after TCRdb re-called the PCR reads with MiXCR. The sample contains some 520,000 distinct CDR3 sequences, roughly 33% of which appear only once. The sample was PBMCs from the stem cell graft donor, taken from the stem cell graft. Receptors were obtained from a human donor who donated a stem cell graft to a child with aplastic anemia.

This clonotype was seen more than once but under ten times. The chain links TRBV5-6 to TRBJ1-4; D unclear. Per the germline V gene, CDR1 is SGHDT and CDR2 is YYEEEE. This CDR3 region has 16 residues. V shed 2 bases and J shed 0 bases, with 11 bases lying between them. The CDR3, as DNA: TGTGCCAGCAGCTTCTATCCGGAGACAACTAATGAAAAACTGTTTTTT. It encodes CASSFYPETTNEKLFF.

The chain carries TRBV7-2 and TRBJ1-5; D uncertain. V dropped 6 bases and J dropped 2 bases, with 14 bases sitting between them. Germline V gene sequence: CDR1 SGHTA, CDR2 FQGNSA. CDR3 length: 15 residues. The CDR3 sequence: CASSPRVVGNQPQHF. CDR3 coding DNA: TGTGCCAGCAGTCCTAGGGTTGTGGGCAATCAGCCCCAGCATTTT.

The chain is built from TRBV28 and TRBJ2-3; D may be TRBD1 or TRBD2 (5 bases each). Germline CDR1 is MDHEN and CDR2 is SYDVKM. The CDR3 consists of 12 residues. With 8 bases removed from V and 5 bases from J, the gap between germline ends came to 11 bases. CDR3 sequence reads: CASGGAGDTQYF. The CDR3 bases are TGTGCCAGCGGGGGTGCTGGAGATACGCAGTATTTT.

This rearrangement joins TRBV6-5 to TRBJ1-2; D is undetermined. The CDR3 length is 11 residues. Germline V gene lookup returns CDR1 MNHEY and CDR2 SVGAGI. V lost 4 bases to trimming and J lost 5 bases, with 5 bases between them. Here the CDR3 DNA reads TGTGCCAGCAGTTCCAAATATGGCTACACCTTC. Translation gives CASSSKYGYTF.

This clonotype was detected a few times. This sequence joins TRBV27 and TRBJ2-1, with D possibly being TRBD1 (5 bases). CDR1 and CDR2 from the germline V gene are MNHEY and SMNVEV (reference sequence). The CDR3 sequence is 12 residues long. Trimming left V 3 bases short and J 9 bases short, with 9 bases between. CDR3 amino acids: CASSFIGVEQFF. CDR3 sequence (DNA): TGTGCCAGCAGTTTTATAGGGGTTGAGCAGTTCTTC.

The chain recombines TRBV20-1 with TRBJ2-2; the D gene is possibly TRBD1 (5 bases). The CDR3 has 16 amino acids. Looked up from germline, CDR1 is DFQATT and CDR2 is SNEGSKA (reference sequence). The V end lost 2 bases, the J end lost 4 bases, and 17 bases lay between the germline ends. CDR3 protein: CSARLRGWRSTGELFF. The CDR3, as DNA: TGCAGTGCTAGACTAAGGGGATGGCGCTCCACCGGGGAGCTGTTTTTT.